The rows below give T cell receptor beta chains drawn from one sample of a study of a mutant IDH1 vaccine in newly diagnosed glioma. Their recognized antigens are unknown. Clones were read by immunoSEQ multiplex PCR, and TCRdb kept only the in-frame ones, dropping some. The sample includes around 70,000 clones, about 87% of them seen just once. The specimen comprised PBMCs, sampled from a glioma patient whose treatment included an IDH1 peptide vaccine. The receptors derive from a man between 25 and 39 years old with glioma. CDR3s include the opening cysteine and the closing phenylalanine or tryptophan. D genes are given only for firm matches. Size is omitted from some rows. Given values are once, few, many or a class for expanded clones.

abundance | j_gene | v_gene | d_gene | CDR3aa | CDR3nt
. | TRBJ2-3 | TRBV10-3 | TRBD2 | CAISDVLAGVVDTQYF | TGTGCCATCAGTGACGTACTAGCGGGAGTGGTAGATACGCAGTATTTT
. | TRBJ1-1 | TRBV15 | . | CATSRVPGGTEAFF | TGTGCCACCAGCAGAGTGCCCGGGGGCACTGAAGCTTTCTTT
. | TRBJ1-2 | TRBV19 | TRBD1 | CASSRDRDWDYGYTF | TGTGCCAGTAGTCGGGACAGGGATTGGGACTATGGCTACACCTTC
few | TRBJ1-5 | TRBV12-5 | . | CASGLGHQPQHF | TGTGCTAGTGGTCTCGGTCATCAGCCCCAGCATTTT
. | TRBJ2-5 | TRBV7-9 | TRBD1 | CASSLDRLQETQYF | TGTGCCAGCAGCTTGGACAGGCTACAAGAGACCCAGTACTTC
. | TRBJ2-7 | TRBV2 | TRBD1 | CASILAGTGYEQYF | TGTGCCAGCATCCTAGCCGGGACAGGTTACGAGCAGTACTTC
. | TRBJ2-1 | TRBV7-3 | TRBD2 | CASSLAGLAGEQFF | TGTGCCAGCAGCTTAGCGGGACTAGCGGGGGAGCAGTTCTTC
. | TRBJ1-3 | TRBV11-2 | . | CASSSKDSGNTIYF | TGTGCCAGCAGCTCCAAGGACTCTGGAAACACCATATATTTT
. | TRBJ2-1 | TRBV5-6 | TRBD1 | CASSLAGTGENEQFF | TGTGCCAGCAGCTTGGCTGGGACAGGGGAAAATGAGCAGTTCTTC
. | TRBJ2-2 | TRBV30 | . | CAWTRRSTGELFF | TGTGCCTGGACGCGGAGGTCAACCGGGGAGCTGTTTTTT
. | TRBJ2-1 | TRBV28 | . | CASSRPYLPYNEQFF | TGTGCCAGCAGTCGCCCCTACCTCCCTTACAATGAGCAGTTCTTC
. | TRBJ2-2 | TRBV4-1 | . | CASSQGAGTGELFF | TGCGCCAGCAGCCAGGGCGCGGGCACCGGGGAGCTGTTTTTT
. | TRBJ2-7 | TRBV28 | . | CAVWRFGEQYF | TGCGCGGTCTGGCGATTCGGGGAGCAGTACTTC
once | TRBJ2-7 | TRBV5-1 | . | CASSLDGRQPLEQYF | TGCGCCAGCAGCTTGGATGGGCGCCAGCCTCTCGAGCAGTACTTC
. | TRBJ1-1 | TRBV5-5 | . | CASSRGGSYMNTEAFF | TGTGCCAGCAGCCGGGGAGGGTCTTACATGAACACTGAAGCTTTCTTT
. | TRBJ1-4 | TRBV9 | . | CASSVAGTSSPEKLFF | TGTGCCAGCAGCGTAGCCGGGACCTCGAGCCCCGAAAAACTGTTTTTT
. | TRBJ2-4 | TRBV6-1 | . | CASTAFQNIQYF | TGTGCCAGCACTGCATTCCAAAACATTCAGTACTTC
. | TRBJ2-2 | TRBV30 | TRBD2 | CAWSSGTSGSWRTGELFF | TGTGCCTGGAGTTCTGGGACTAGCGGGTCATGGAGGACCGGGGAGCTGTTTTTT
. | TRBJ2-5 | TRBV14 | TRBD2 | CASSQRTSGSWQETQYF | TGTGCCAGCAGCCAGAGGACTAGCGGGAGTTGGCAAGAGACCCAGTACTTC
. | TRBJ1-1 | TRBV21-1 | . | CASSKRDGNTEAFF | TGTGCCAGCAGCAAAAGAGACGGGAACACTGAAGCTTTCTTT
. | TRBJ2-2 | TRBV27 | . | CASSNRGQNTGELFF | TGTGCCAGCAGCAATAGGGGCCAGAACACCGGGGAGCTGTTTTTT
. | TRBJ1-5 | TRBV28 | TRBD1 | CASGDRGQPGDQPQHF | TGTGCCAGCGGCGACAGGGGGCAACCAGGGGATCAGCCCCAGCATTTT
. | TRBJ1-3 | TRBV19 | . | CASSRQEGNTIYF | TGTGCCAGTAGCCGACAGGAAGGAAACACCATATATTTT
. | TRBJ2-1 | TRBV11-2 | . | CASSLDVREQFF | TGTGCCAGCAGCTTAGACGTCAGGGAGCAGTTCTTC
. | TRBJ2-1 | TRBV27 | TRBD1 | CASSLRQGVKNEQFF | TGTGCCAGCAGTTTAAGGCAGGGGGTAAAAAATGAGCAGTTCTTC
. | TRBJ1-4 | TRBV7-9 | . | CASSLITNEKLFF | TGTGCCAGCAGCCTCATAACTAATGAAAAACTGTTTTTT
few | TRBJ1-5 | TRBV6-1 | . | CASSETVTHQPQHF | TGTGCCAGCAGTGAGACAGTAACGCATCAGCCCCAGCATTTT
once | TRBJ2-7 | TRBV5-4 | . | CASSQQGLGEQYF | TGTGCCAGCAGCCAACAGGGCCTTGGCGAGCAGTACTTC
. | TRBJ2-3 | TRBV28 | TRBD2 | CASSSAGGADTQYF | TGTGCCAGCAGTTCAGCGGGAGGGGCAGATACGCAGTATTTT
. | TRBJ1-4 | TRBV5-6 | . | CASSFNSELFF | TGTGCCAGCAGCTTTAACAGCGAACTGTTTTTT
. | TRBJ1-1 | TRBV28 | TRBD1 | CASSPPTGGRTEAFF | TGTGCCAGCAGCCCGCCCACAGGGGGCCGTACTGAAGCTTTCTTT
once | TRBJ1-1 | TRBV30 | . | CAWSTGAHTEAFF | TGTGCCTGGAGTACCGGGGCCCACACTGAAGCTTTCTTT
few | TRBJ1-5 | TRBV6-5 | TRBD1 | CASRLQGAGQPQHF | TGTGCCAGCAGACTACAGGGGGCAGGTCAGCCCCAGCATTTT
. | TRBJ2-6 | TRBV7-9 | TRBD1 | CASSNRDRSSGANVLTF | TGTGCCAGCAGCAACCGGGACAGGAGCTCTGGGGCCAACGTCCTGACTTTC
. | TRBJ2-2 | TRBV6-1 | TRBD1 | CASRESTGTGRLSGELFF | TGTGCCAGCAGGGAATCAACCGGGACAGGGCGTCTGTCCGGGGAGCTGTTTTTT
. | TRBJ2-7 | TRBV5-1 | TRBD2 | CASSLGLAGETSYEQYF | TGCGCCAGCAGCCTCGGACTAGCGGGGGAGACATCCTACGAGCAGTACTTC
once | TRBJ2-3 | TRBV9 | TRBD2 | CASSVISGGGTDTQYF | TGTGCCAGCAGCGTAATTTCGGGGGGAGGCACAGATACGCAGTATTTT